This T cell receptor (beta chain) is drawn from a study of T cells in Graves' hyperthyroidism and ophthalmopathy. Whole-study context: Prior to any treatment, at the point of initial diagnosis, peripheral blood was collected.

The study excluded patients with uncontrolled infection, other autoimmune disease, pregnancy or lactation. The diagnostic basis comprised clinical symptoms, serum thyroxine and TRAb, thyroid ultrasound and orbital computed tomography. Each 10 ml fresh peripheral blood draw supplied the PBMCs. Researchers took RNA transcripts and amplified the TCR beta CDR3 regions from them. The study used the HTBI primer set for a first-round RT-PCR of the TCR CDR3. TCRdb reprocessed the multiplex PCR reads via MiXCR and lists one record per CDR3 protein. The sample has around 300,000 distinct CDR3 sequences, over 20% seen once. This CDR3 contains 15 residues. The V gene's germline CDR1 is SNHLY and CDR2 FYNNEI. Trimming left V 1 base short and J 1 base short, with 8 bases between. The sample holds many counts of this clonotype.

This chain links TRBV2 with TRBJ2-1; D is perhaps TRBD1 (5 bases). The sequencing input was blood. The clonotype comes from a young man with Graves' ophthalmopathy. The CDR3 coding sequence is TGTGCCAGCAGTGAAGAGCAGGGTTCCTACAATGAGCAGTTCTTC. It encodes CASSEEQGSYNEQFF.